What follows are 9 T cell receptor beta chains derived from one specimen sequenced in a study of OX40 agonist ivuxolimab in advanced cancers. Receptor libraries were prepared by the immunoSEQ multiplex PCR assay. The table comes from immuneACCESS by way of TCRdb, which keeps in-frame sequences with V and J called. Part of the clones is missing from these tables; in studies checked, under half for an unresolved V gene and the rest for unknown reasons. The sample table contains around 100,000 clones; only one count was recorded for 90% to 97% of them. The top ten clonotypes cover just over 2% of the sample. The specimen comprised CD4+ or CD8+ T cells sorted from blood, sampled in a trial of the OX40 agonist ivuxolimab. The receptors stem from an adult with an advanced solid tumor such as melanoma, head and neck, liver or kidney cancer.

This sequence joins TRBV2 and TRBJ1-1; no firm D call. The germline V and J ends were trimmed by 4 bases and 0 bases, with 6 bases remaining between them. CDR3 length equals 13 residues. Germline CDR1 SNHLY, CDR2 FYNNEI. CDR3 sequence reads: CASSGRLNTEAFF. The DNA for the CDR3 is TGTGCCAGCAGTGGACGGTTGAACACTGAAGCTTTCTTT. Based on the CDR3 plus reference TRBV2 and TRBJ1-1, the full variable domain is EPEVTQTPSHQVTQMGQEVILRCVPISNHLYFYWYRQILGQKVEFLVSFYNNEISEKSEIFDDQFSVERPDGSNFTLKIRSTKLEDSAMYFCASSGRLNTEAFFGQGTRLTVV.

The chain employs TRBV27 and TRBJ1-6, with TRBD1 as a possible D gene (6 bases). The CDR3 is 14 residues long. Germline CDR1 reads MNHEY; CDR2 reads SMNVEV (reference sequence). Trimming took off 6 bases at V and 10 bases at J, with 16 bases between the two ends. This CDR3 reads CASRSLQGGSPLHF. The CDR3 DNA is TGTGCCAGCAGATCACTACAGGGTGGATCACCCCTCCACTTT.

The chain has TRBV7-2 and TRBJ1-2; D gene unclear. The CDR3 is 15 residues long. With 5 bases removed from V and 7 bases from J, the gap between germline ends came to 20 bases. Germline CDR1 reads SGHTA; CDR2 reads FQGNSA. CDR3 loop: CASSRRQVEERGYTF. The CDR3 nucleotides read TGTGCCAGCAGCCGACGACAAGTTGAAGAGCGTGGCTACACCTTC.

The V call is TRBV19, the J call TRBJ2-3, with a possible D match to TRBD1 (5 bases). V lost 5 bases, J lost 4 bases, and 13 bases lay in between. Germline V gene sequence: CDR1 LNHDA, CDR2 SQIVND (reference sequence). CDR3 length: 14 amino acids. CDR3 sequence: CASSQGFEADTQYF. The CDR3 nucleotides are TGTGCCAGTAGTCAGGGATTTGAAGCAGATACGCAGTATTTT.

This chain connects TRBV6-6 to TRBJ2-2; tentatively, D is TRBD2 (5 bases). The CDR3 is made up of 16 amino acids. V lost 5 bases to trimming and J lost 5 bases, with 18 bases between them. Germline CDR1 is MNHNY and CDR2 is SVGAGI (reference sequence). The CDR3 sequence is CASSRLASEGTGELFF. The CDR3 nucleotides read TGTGCCAGCAGTCGTCTAGCATCAGAGGGAACCGGGGAGCTGTTTTTT.

This clone is medium-sized within its sample. The chain has TRBV9 and TRBJ2-1; TRBD2 agrees at 10 bases. This CDR3 is 16 amino acids long. V trimming: 3 bases; J trimming: 8 bases; junction bases outside the gene matches: 11. Germline CDR1 SGDLS, CDR2 YYNGEE. The CDR3 loop reads CASSDGSSGGVYEQFF. The CDR3 nucleotides are TGTGCCAGCAGCGACGGGTCCAGCGGGGGGGTCTATGAGCAGTTCTTC. Looking up the rest from reference TRBV9 and TRBJ2-1 gives the full variable domain: DSGVTQTPKHLITATGQRVTLRCSPRSGDLSVYWYQQSLDQGLQFLIQYYNGEERAKGNILERFSAQQFPDLHSELNLSSLELGDSALYFCASSDGSSGGVYEQFFGPGTRLTVL.

This clone has only one observation. The CDR3 spells CASSLDLDGTYEQYF. CDR3 nucleotide sequence: TGTGCCAGCAGCTTAGATCTTGACGGAACCTACGAGCAGTACTTC. The rearrangement links TRBV11-1 to TRBJ2-7, with unresolved D. This CDR3 has 15 residues. Trimming left V 1 base short and J 2 bases short, with 12 bases between. The germline CDR1 and CDR2 sequences are SGHAT and FQDESV (reference sequence).

The chain carries TRBV23-1 and TRBJ2-1; no definite D call. TRBV23-1 is assigned to the ORF class and has an uncertain function. This CDR3 has 22 amino acids. V dropped 4 bases and J dropped 0 bases, with 31 bases sitting between them. The chain's CDR3 is CASSRTRDCRALPYSSYNEQFF. In nucleotides, the CDR3 is TGCGCCAGCAGTCGAACACGCGACTGCCGGGCCCTCCCTTATAGCTCCTACAATGAGCAGTTCTTC.

The chain employs TRBV4-1 and TRBJ1-1, with 7 bases matching TRBD1. The germline CDR1 and CDR2 sequences are MGHRA and YSYEKL. This CDR3 has 13 amino acids. Trimming removed 7 bases from V and 4 bases from J; junction bases left unmatched: 6. The DNA of the CDR3 is TGCGCCAGCACAGGACAGGACCTCACTGAAGCTTTCTTT. Translated, it gives CASTGQDLTEAFF.